Below, 26 T cell receptor beta chains from the same sample are listed, as sequenced in a study of identical twins. TCRdb fed the 5' RACE reads into MiXCR, producing one record per CDR3 protein. The data contain around 670,000 distinct CDR3 sequences, around 6% of them seen just once; the ten biggest clones take up 1.5% to 2%. The material sequenced was naive T cells sorted from blood. These receptors were obtained from a man between 18 and 35 years old in good health.

This clonotype was found many times. This chain uses TRBV6-2 or TRBV6-3 with TRBJ2-1; 7 bases fit TRBD2. V was pared by 1 base and J by 1 base, with 13 bases of the junction left unmatched. There are 19 residues in the CDR3. Germline CDR1 is MNHEY and CDR2 is SVGEGT. Written as DNA, the CDR3 is TGTGCCAGCAGTTACTACCTTGGCGGGGAGGGCGGGTCCTACAATGAGCAGTTCTTC. It translates to CASSYYLGGEGGSYNEQFF.

This clonotype was counted at least ten times. CDR3 loop: CSVEVHRNEGYTF. CDR3 coding DNA: TGCAGCGTTGAAGTTCATCGGAATGAGGGCTACACCTTC. The chain has TRBV29-1 and TRBJ1-2; no firm D call. Per germline, CDR1 SQVTM and CDR2 ANQGSEA. This CDR3 region has 13 residues. V dropped 1 base and J dropped 8 bases, with 14 bases sitting between them.

This clonotype was counted between two and nine times. This chain joins TRBV19 and TRBJ2-1; D possibly corresponds to TRBD1 (6 bases). This CDR3 has 18 amino acids. Trimming cost V 6 bases and J 4 bases, with 25 bases left between them. Per the germline V gene, CDR1 is LNHDA and CDR2 is SQIVND (reference sequence). CDR3 region: CASSRRGTILVGYNEQFF. The CDR3 DNA reads TGTGCCAGTAGCCGCAGGGGTACCATCCTTGTTGGATACAATGAGCAGTTCTTC.

This chain links TRBV30 with TRBJ1-1; possibly TRBD1 for D (5 bases). CDR3 length: 12 amino acids. The V gene's germline CDR1 is GTSNPN and CDR2 SVGIG (reference sequence). V shed 3 bases and J shed 6 bases, with 11 bases lying between them. This CDR3 is CAWRSGPAEAFF. In DNA form, the CDR3 reads TGTGCCTGGAGATCGGGGCCGGCTGAAGCTTTCTTT. The full variable domain, with the rest looked up from reference TRBV30 and TRBJ1-1, is SQTIHQWPATLVQPVGSPLSLECTVEGTSNPNLYWYRQAAGRGLQLLFYSVGIGQISSEVPQNLSASRPQDRQFILSSKKLLLSDSGFYLCAWRSGPAEAFFGQGTRLTVV.

The table lists this clonotype with a few counts. The J gene is TRBJ2-7, the V gene TRBV18; D not resolved. Between the trimmed V and J ends, which lost 3 bases and 5 bases, there was a span of 17 bases. The CDR3 loop spans 15 amino acids. Germline V gene data show CDR1 as KGHSH and CDR2 as LQKENI. The CDR3 region is CASSPYTELQDEQYF. DNA of the CDR3: TGTGCCAGCTCACCCTATACGGAACTCCAGGACGAGCAGTACTTC.

This clonotype was seen many times. V usage is TRBV27 and J usage is TRBJ2-1; a possible D gene is TRBD1 (7 bases). CDR1 MNHEY and CDR2 SMNVEV come from the germline V gene (reference sequence). V gave up 1 base and J gave up 6 bases, with 22 bases separating them. The CDR3 totals 18 residues. DNA of the CDR3: TGTGCCAGCAGTTTATTAGGGTTCGGGCAGGGGGGATCCAATGAGCAGTTCTTC. As protein: CASSLLGFGQGGSNEQFF.

This chain uses TRBV25-1 with TRBJ1-2; weak D call: TRBD1 (6 bases). This CDR3 region has 16 residues. The germline gives CDR1 MGHDK, CDR2 SYGVNS. V was pared by 0 bases and J by 2 bases, with 13 bases between. Here the CDR3 reads CASSEYGGGGNYGYTF. The DNA of the CDR3 is TGTGCCAGCAGTGAATATGGGGGAGGGGGGAACTATGGCTACACCTTC.

V usage is TRBV4-2 and J usage is TRBJ2-1; 9 bases are shared with TRBD2. Losses at the gene ends were 0 bases for V and 4 bases for J; bases not matched to a gene: 13. This CDR3 has 19 amino acids. The germline V gene encodes CDR1 LGHNA and CDR2 YNFKEQ. CDR3 nucleotide sequence: TGTGCCAGCAGCCAAGATCCTCGGGCGGGAGGGCCCTCGTACAATGAGCAGTTCTTC. Translated: CASSQDPRAGGPSYNEQFF.

This clonotype was detected many times. This chain links TRBV27 with TRBJ1-4; D unclear. The CDR3 runs to 14 residues. The V and J ends lost 6 bases and 7 bases respectively, with 15 bases between them. In germline, CDR1 is MNHEY, CDR2 SMNVEV (reference sequence). CDR3 bases: TGTGCCAGCAGACCCGGGAGGCCGGGTGAAAAACTGTTTTTT. The encoded protein is CASRPGRPGEKLFF.

This clonotype was observed a handful of times. This chain joins TRBV4-1 and TRBJ2-1, with 13 bases fitting TRBD2. The CDR3 is 19 amino acids. J lost 0 bases, V lost 3 bases, and 8 bases had no gene match. Germline V gene data show CDR1 as MGHRA and CDR2 as YSYEKL. The CDR3 DNA follows: TGCGCCAGCAGCCATACCGTACTAGCGGGAGGGTTCTCCTACAATGAGCAGTTCTTC. This gives the protein CASSHTVLAGGFSYNEQFF.

In its sample, this clonotype was seen a few times. J is TRBJ2-5 and V is TRBV2; D is possibly TRBD1 (6 bases). CDR1 and CDR2 from the germline V gene are SNHLY and FYNNEI. There are 13 residues in the CDR3. V was cut by 7 bases and J by 5 bases, with 14 bases left in between. Here the CDR3 reads CASTPRGVETQYF. The CDR3 coding sequence is TGTGCCAGCACCCCCAGGGGCGTGGAGACCCAGTACTTC.

The chain recombines TRBV5-1 with TRBJ1-2, with D uncertain. Germline values: CDR1 SGHRS, CDR2 YFSETQ. There are 11 residues in the CDR3. Between the trimmed V and J ends, which lost 6 bases and 6 bases, there was a span of 9 bases. The CDR3 nucleotides read TGCGCCAGCAACCCGGAGGATGGCTACACCTTC. It codes for CASNPEDGYTF.

This clonotype turned up a few times. The chain employs TRBV20-1 and TRBJ2-7; TRBD1 matches 11 bases. Germline V gene lookup returns CDR1 DFQATT and CDR2 SNEGSKA (reference sequence). The CDR3 is 14 residues long. Germline trimming cut 6 bases from V and 5 bases from J; bases unmatched to any gene: 9. CDR3 amino acids: CSATTGTGGDEQYF. CDR3 DNA: TGCAGTGCGACGACCGGGACAGGGGGAGACGAGCAGTACTTC.

V gene TRBV9 combines with J gene TRBJ2-3, with D hard to call. The CDR3 loop spans 16 amino acids. Germline V gene sequence: CDR1 SGDLS, CDR2 YYNGEE. Between the trimmed V and J ends, which lost 3 bases and 0 bases, there was a span of 14 bases. CDR3 loop: CASSGPRAASTDTQYF. DNA of the CDR3: TGTGCCAGCAGCGGCCCTCGGGCCGCAAGCACAGATACGCAGTATTTT.

The sample holds many counts of this clonotype. This chain uses TRBV6-1 with TRBJ2-7, with a possible D match to TRBD1 (6 bases). CDR1 and CDR2 (germline): MNHNS, SASEGT. The CDR3 has 11 amino acids. V lost 6 bases to trimming and J lost 3 bases, with 6 bases between them. The CDR3 region is CASRDSYEQYV. CDR3 DNA: TGTGCCAGCAGGGACAGCTACGAGCAGTACGTC.

J is TRBJ2-1 and V is TRBV6-5; D gene uncertain. V lost 2 bases, J lost 10 bases, and 6 bases lay in between. This CDR3 has 11 residues. Germline loops: CDR1 MNHEY, CDR2 SVGAGI. The CDR3 nucleotides are TGTGCCAGCAGTTACCGGCTCGAGCAGTTCTTC. Translated, it gives CASSYRLEQFF.

This clonotype was recorded at least ten times. The chain joins TRBV4-3 to TRBJ2-1; D remains ambiguous. This CDR3 is built from 15 residues. Trimming cost V 0 bases and J 3 bases, with 9 bases left between them. Germline CDR1 is LGHNA and CDR2 is YSLEER. The CDR3 loop reads CASSQDRTDYNEQFF. Written as DNA, the CDR3 is TGCGCCAGCAGCCAAGATAGGACCGACTACAATGAGCAGTTCTTC.

This clonotype was recorded a few times. The chain links TRBV12-3 or TRBV12-4 to TRBJ2-7; 9 nucleotides agree with TRBD2. This CDR3 has 13 residues. V was clipped by 6 bases and J by 3 bases; unmatched bases: 3. CDR3 protein: CASSRTSDYEQYF. The CDR3 nucleotides read TGTGCCAGCAGCCGGACTAGCGACTACGAGCAGTACTTC.

The V call is TRBV29-1, the J call TRBJ1-2; 8 bases match TRBD1. Germline assignment: CDR1 SQVTM and CDR2 ANQGSEA. The ends lost 5 bases at V and 4 bases at J; junction bases unmatched: 9. There are 14 residues in the CDR3. In DNA form, the CDR3 reads TGCAGCGTTAGAAGGCAGGGGGCCCCCTATGGCTACACCTTC. It codes for CSVRRQGAPYGYTF.

This clonotype was seen a few times. The rearrangement links TRBV7-8 to TRBJ1-1; TRBD1 matches 8 bases. The germline gives CDR1 SGHVS, CDR2 FQNEAQ. The CDR3 spans 16 residues. V was pared by 4 bases and J by 0 bases, with 7 bases of the junction left unmatched. CDR3 sequence: CASSSPAGGLNTEAFF. The CDR3 nucleotides read TGTGCCAGCAGCTCCCCCGCAGGGGGCCTGAACACTGAAGCTTTCTTT. The whole variable domain, filled in from reference TRBV7-8 and TRBJ1-1, reads GAGVSQSPRYKVAKRGQDVALRCDPISGHVSLFWYQQALGQGPEFLTYFQNEAQLDKSGLPSDRFFAERPEGSVSTLKIQRTQQEDSAVYLCASSSPAGGLNTEAFFGQGTRLTVV.

This clonotype appeared many times. V gene TRBV4-3 combines with J gene TRBJ1-6; D unclear. This CDR3 has 15 residues. The V and J ends lost 1 base and 4 bases respectively, with 8 bases between them. Germline V gene lookup returns CDR1 LGHNA and CDR2 YSLEER. As DNA, the CDR3 is TGCGCCAGCAGCCAAGTTACCGGTTATAATTCACCCCTCCACTTT. This translates into CASSQVTGYNSPLHF.

This clonotype was recorded at least ten times. The chain carries TRBV27 and TRBJ2-3; possibly TRBD1 for D (5 bases). This CDR3 has 16 amino acids. Looked up from germline, CDR1 is MNHEY and CDR2 is SMNVEV (reference sequence). The V and J ends lost 5 bases and 0 bases respectively, with 15 bases between them. CDR3 in DNA: TGTGCCAGCAGTATCGACAGAGTCCCTAGCACAGATACGCAGTATTTT. This translates into CASSIDRVPSTDTQYF.

This clonotype has ten or more counts. The rearrangement uses TRBV7-2 and TRBJ2-1; 10 bases agree with TRBD2. V gave up 1 base and J gave up 8 bases; unmatched junction bases: 8. The CDR3 extends over 16 amino acids. Germline V CDR1 and CDR2: SGHTA, FQGNSA. The chain's CDR3 is CASSLVTSGFEDEQFF. The CDR3 nucleotides read TGTGCCAGCAGCTTAGTGACTAGCGGGTTTGAAGATGAGCAGTTCTTC.

This clonotype has only a few counts. The gene calls are TRBV28 and TRBJ2-2, with D perhaps being TRBD1 or TRBD2 (5 bases each). Looked up from germline, CDR1 is MDHEN and CDR2 is SYDVKM. CDR3 length equals 13 residues. The ends were cut back, 8 bases at V and 7 bases at J, with 14 bases in the middle. This CDR3 reads CASSIGAVGELFF. As DNA, the CDR3 is TGTGCCAGCTCGATCGGGGCCGTCGGGGAGCTGTTTTTT.

About this clonotype: A read error is possible here, since a much larger clone lies one base away. No conserved phenylalanine or tryptophan ends this CDR3, so it is likely a read error. This sequence joins TRBV29-1 and TRBJ1-1; 8 nucleotides match TRBD1. Germline assignment: CDR1 SQVTM and CDR2 ANQGSEA. The V and J ends lost 6 bases and 0 bases, in that order; junction bases with no gene match: 9. The CDR3 has 15 residues. CDR3 sequence reads: CSVADRGLLNTEAFC. The CDR3 region has the DNA TGCAGCGTAGCCGACAGGGGACTATTGAACACTGAAGCTTTCTGT.

This clonotype showed up just a few times. A much larger clone differs by one base, so this may be a read error. The gene calls are TRBV5-1 and TRBJ2-7; D possibly corresponds to TRBD1 (5 bases). V was trimmed by 2 bases and J by 3 bases, leaving 12 bases between them. CDR1 and CDR2 (germline): SGHRS, YFSETQ. The CDR3 spans 14 residues. This CDR3 is CASSFQTAFYEQYF. CDR3 sequence (DNA): TGCGCCAGCAGCTTTCAGACAGCTTTCTACGAGCAGTACTTC.